This entry lists 23 T cell receptor beta chains sequenced from one sample in a study of shared clonotypes between healthy human individuals. Libraries were prepared by immunoSEQ multiplex PCR; TCRdb keeps only in-frame clonotypes and omits some of them. The sample yields hundreds of thousands of clones, 90% to 95% seen once. Cells designated naive CD8 were CD45RO-negative and were positively selected for CCR7, with terminally differentiated effector memory CD45RA+ cells excluded. The sample consisted of naive CD8+ T cells sorted from blood. All receptors come from a man aged 30 to 39 in good health.

The rearrangement joins TRBV27 to TRBJ2-1, with D perhaps matching TRBD2 (6 bases). V was trimmed by 8 bases and J by 6 bases, leaving 11 bases between them. CDR1 and CDR2 from the germline V gene are MNHEY and SMNVEV (reference sequence). The CDR3 extends over 12 amino acids. The DNA of the CDR3 is TGTGCCAGCCGGGGGTCCATCAATGAGCAGTTCTTC. Protein: CASRGSINEQFF.

In this sample, this clone turned up once. The chain uses TRBV25-1 and TRBJ2-3, with TRBD2 matching 8 bases. The germline CDR1 and CDR2 sequences are MGHDK and SYGVNS. The CDR3 is 17 amino acids. The ends lost 6 bases at V and 0 bases at J; junction bases unmatched: 11. The CDR3 loop reads CASSQEASGFSTDTQYF. CDR3 DNA: TGTGCCAGCAGCCAAGAGGCTAGCGGGTTTAGCACAGATACGCAGTATTTT.

The chain has TRBV11-2 and TRBJ2-5, with 11 nucleotides matching TRBD2. CDR1 SGHAT and CDR2 FQNNGV come from the germline V gene. There are 17 residues in the CDR3. With V trimmed by 1 base and J by 5 bases, 9 bases remained unmatched. CDR3 nucleotides: TGTGCCAGCAGCTTAGGCACTAGCGGGAGCTTGGTGGAGACCCAGTACTTC. It codes for CASSLGTSGSLVETQYF.

The gene calls are TRBV19 and TRBJ1-1, with 7 bases matching TRBD1. V trimming: 9 bases; J trimming: 3 bases; junction bases outside the gene matches: 4. CDR1 LNHDA and CDR2 SQIVND come from the germline V gene (reference sequence). This CDR3 has 12 amino acids. The CDR3 protein is CASRQGYTEAFF. The CDR3 DNA reads as TGTGCCAGCCGACAGGGCTACACTGAAGCTTTCTTT.

This chain connects TRBV9 to TRBJ1-3; a possible D gene is TRBD1 (5 bases). Germline V gene sequence: CDR1 SGDLS, CDR2 YYNGEE. This CDR3 has 14 amino acids. The V gene lost 5 bases and the J gene lost 2 bases, with 11 bases spanning the gap. CDR3 sequence (DNA): TGTGCCAGCAGTAAAGCAGGGACTGGAAACACCATATATTTT. Translating gives CASSKAGTGNTIYF.

This chain uses TRBV7-3 with TRBJ1-4; no definite D call. The germline V and J ends were trimmed by 2 bases and 0 bases, with 10 bases remaining between them. The CDR3 loop spans 16 amino acids. Germline lookup yields CDR1 SGHTA and CDR2 FQGTGA. In DNA, the CDR3 is TGTGCCAGCAGCTTAGATGGGTCAGCAACTAATGAAAAACTGTTTTTT. Translated, it gives CASSLDGSATNEKLFF.

The genes are TRBV7-9 and TRBJ2-7; D is unresolved. The V end lost 1 base, the J end lost 7 bases, and 14 bases lay between the germline ends. The CDR3 has 14 residues. Germline CDR1 and CDR2: SEHNR and FQNEAQ (reference sequence). In nucleotides, the CDR3 is TGTGCCAGCAGCTTAGTCAACAGTTTCTTGGAGCAGTACTTC. It specifies CASSLVNSFLEQYF.

This rearrangement joins TRBV14 to TRBJ2-7; D gene uncertain. Germline V gene lookup returns CDR1 SGHDN and CDR2 FVKESK. Trimming shortened V by 0 bases and J by 2 bases, and 11 bases separated the two germline ends. The CDR3 consists of 15 residues. As DNA, the CDR3 is TGTGCCAGCAGCCAAGACAGATTACCCCCCTACGAGCAGTACTTC. Amino acids: CASSQDRLPPYEQYF.

The J gene is TRBJ2-7, the V gene TRBV2; weak D call: TRBD1 (5 bases). Germline V CDR1 and CDR2: SNHLY, FYNNEI. The length of the CDR3 is 11 residues. V dropped 6 bases and J dropped 4 bases, with 7 bases sitting between them. The CDR3: CASRKGYEQYF. In DNA form, the CDR3 reads TGTGCCAGCAGAAAGGGGTACGAGCAGTACTTC.

Of note for this clone: This sample also contains other DNA sequences that code for the same CDR3. CDR3 sequence reads: CASSQAGTYNEQFF. The CDR3 DNA reads TGCGCCAGCAGCCAAGCGGGGACATACAATGAGCAGTTCTTC. This chain links TRBV4-1 with TRBJ2-1; maybe TRBD1 (6 bases). V was shortened by 1 base and J by 4 bases, with 8 bases between the two germline ends. This CDR3 is built from 14 residues. In germline, CDR1 is MGHRA, CDR2 YSYEKL.

The V and J genes are TRBV5-1 and TRBJ2-7; 8 bases are shared with TRBD2. The CDR3 sequence is 15 residues long. Per the germline V gene, CDR1 is SGHRS and CDR2 is YFSETQ. The V gene end was trimmed by 5 bases and the J gene end by 6 bases; junction bases not matched to a gene: 13. The CDR3 DNA sequence: TGCGCCAGCAGGGAGTTGAGCGGGGGCCCCTCCGAGCAGTACTTC. Encoded protein: CASRELSGGPSEQYF.

V and J are TRBV15 and TRBJ1-2; D ambiguous. V was clipped by 3 bases and J by 8 bases, with 16 bases between them. Germline CDR1 reads LNHNV; CDR2 reads YYDKDF (reference sequence). This CDR3 contains 14 residues. The CDR3 spells CATSSPEAKRGYTF. The CDR3 DNA sequence: TGTGCCACCAGCAGCCCGGAGGCGAAGAGAGGCTACACCTTC.

V usage is TRBV4-3 and J usage is TRBJ1-5; D perhaps matches TRBD1 (5 bases). Germline V gene sequence: CDR1 LGHNA, CDR2 YSLEER. V was cut by 1 base and J by 1 base, with 8 bases left in between. CDR3 length: 15 amino acids. In DNA form, the CDR3 reads TGCGCCAGCAGCCAAGGATGGGGGAGCAATCAGCCCCAGCATTTT. Its translation is CASSQGWGSNQPQHF.

In this sample, this clone turned up once. Other DNA variants within this sample encode the same CDR3. This chain uses TRBV5-6 with TRBJ2-6; D gene ambiguous. Germline-derived CDR1 and CDR2 are SGHDT and YYEEEE. The CDR3 extends over 14 amino acids. Trimming stripped 4 bases from V and 1 base from J, with 6 bases between. The CDR3 sequence: CASSLGSGANVLTF. The CDR3 nucleotides are TGTGCCAGCAGCCTTGGGTCTGGGGCCAACGTCCTGACTTTC.

The V and J genes are TRBV4-2 and TRBJ2-1; D is undetermined. The V gene's germline CDR1 is LGHNA and CDR2 YNFKEQ. The V end lost 4 bases, the J end lost 0 bases, and 13 bases lay between the germline ends. The CDR3 is made up of 16 amino acids. The CDR3 region is CASSPRSPVSYNEQFF. The CDR3 DNA follows: TGTGCCAGCAGCCCCCGCAGCCCCGTCTCCTACAATGAGCAGTTCTTC.

The CDR3 DNA is TGTGCCAGCAGCGTGTCAGCGGGAGGGCTCGGGGAGCAGTACTTC. Amino acid sequence: CASSVSAGGLGEQYF. This chain links TRBV9 with TRBJ2-7; 10 nucleotides agree with TRBD2. Germline loops: CDR1 SGDLS, CDR2 YYNGEE. J was trimmed by 7 bases and V by 2 bases; bases with no gene match: 9. The CDR3 runs 15 residues.

V is TRBV7-9 and J is TRBJ2-7; D not resolved. CDR3 length equals 15 residues. Germline CDR1 reads SEHNR; CDR2 reads FQNEAQ (reference sequence). Trimming stripped 4 bases from V and 3 bases from J, with 16 bases between. The CDR3: CASSSQRLDDYEQYF. The CDR3 coding sequence is TGTGCCAGCAGCTCCCAGAGGTTAGACGACTACGAGCAGTACTTC. The entire variable domain, with the rest obtained from reference TRBV7-9 and TRBJ2-7, is as follows: DTGVSQNPRHKITKRGQNVTFRCDPISEHNRLYWYRQTLGQGPEFLTYFQNEAQLEKSRLLSDRFSAERPKGSFSTLEIQRTEQGDSAMYLCASSSQRLDDYEQYFGPGTRLTVT.

The rearrangement uses TRBV7-9 and TRBJ2-5, with D possibly matching TRBD1 (5 bases). The CDR3 loop spans 15 amino acids. Deletions cut 4 bases from V and 2 bases from J, with 14 bases between. Germline CDR1 SEHNR, CDR2 FQNEAQ (reference sequence). CDR3: CASSSRIRDQETQYF. The CDR3 DNA reads as TGTGCCAGCAGCTCCAGAATCAGGGATCAAGAGACCCAGTACTTC.

The chain links TRBV19 to TRBJ2-3; D uncertain. CDR1 is LNHDA, CDR2 SQIVND, per germline (reference sequence). V lost 5 bases to trimming and J lost 1 base, with 10 bases between them. The CDR3 length is 14 residues. DNA for the CDR3: TGTGCCAGTAGTTTAACCCCCGGCACAGATACGCAGTATTTT. As protein: CASSLTPGTDTQYF.

The chain uses TRBV5-4 and TRBJ2-7; TRBD2 aligns across 9 bases. Germline V gene sequence: CDR1 SGHNT, CDR2 YYREEE (reference sequence). The CDR3 spans 15 residues. V shed 4 bases and J 3 bases; nucleotides not matched to a gene: 8. In DNA, the CDR3 is TGTGCCAGCAGCGTGCCTAGCGGGACCGTCTACGAGCAGTACTTC. Its translation is CASSVPSGTVYEQYF.

This clone came up many times. V and J are TRBV27 and TRBJ1-2; D unclear. CDR1 is MNHEY and CDR2 is SMNVEV in the germline V gene (reference sequence). The CDR3 spans 13 residues. V was shortened by 0 bases and J by 6 bases, with 8 bases between the two germline ends. Here the CDR3 reads CASSLSPGNGYTF. CDR3 nucleotides: TGTGCCAGCAGTTTATCCCCGGGGAATGGCTACACCTTC.

The chain combines TRBV4-1 with TRBJ1-1; D is unclear. V was clipped by 6 bases and J by 3 bases, with 11 bases between them. Germline V gene data show CDR1 as MGHRA and CDR2 as YSYEKL. This CDR3 is 13 amino acids long. CDR3 DNA sequence: TGCGCCAGCAGGAACGACGGGGACACTGAAGCTTTCTTT. Encoded protein: CASRNDGDTEAFF.

This chain uses TRBV11-2 with TRBJ2-7; D might be TRBD1 or TRBD2, each matching 5 bases. Trimming pared 6 bases from V and 3 bases from J, leaving 18 bases between. Germline V CDR1 and CDR2: SGHAT, FQNNGV. The length of the CDR3 is 15 residues. The CDR3 protein is CASSRLGGRNYEQYF. CDR3 coding DNA: TGTGCCAGCAGTCGGCTTGGGGGACGGAACTACGAGCAGTACTTC.